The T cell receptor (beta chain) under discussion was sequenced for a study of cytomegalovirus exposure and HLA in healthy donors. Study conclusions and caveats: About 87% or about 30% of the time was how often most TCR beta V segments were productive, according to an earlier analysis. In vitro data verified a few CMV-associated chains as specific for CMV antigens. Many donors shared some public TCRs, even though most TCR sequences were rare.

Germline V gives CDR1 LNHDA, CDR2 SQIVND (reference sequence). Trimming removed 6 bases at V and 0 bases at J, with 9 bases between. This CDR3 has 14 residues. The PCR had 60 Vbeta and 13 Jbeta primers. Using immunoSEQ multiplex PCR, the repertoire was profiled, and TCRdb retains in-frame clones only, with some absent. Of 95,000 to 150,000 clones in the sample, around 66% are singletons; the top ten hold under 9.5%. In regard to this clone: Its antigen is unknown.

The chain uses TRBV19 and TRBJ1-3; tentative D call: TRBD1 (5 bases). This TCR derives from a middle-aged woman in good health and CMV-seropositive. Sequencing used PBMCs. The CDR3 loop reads CASRTRVSGNTIYF. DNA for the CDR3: TGTGCCAGTAGAACCAGGGTCTCTGGAAACACCATATATTTT.